This passage covers 8 T cell receptor beta chains from one sample sequenced in a study of Graves' ophthalmopathy and Graves' hyperthyroidism. The authors amplified TCR beta CDR3 regions, and they did so from RNA transcripts for repertoire sequencing. HTBI primers were employed in first-round RT-PCR, then a second-round multiplex PCR followed. TCRdb reanalysed the multiplex PCR reads using MiXCR and keeps one entry per CDR3 protein. Found here are 1 million to 1.3 million distinct CDR3 sequences, less than 45% of them singletons; the top ten hold 11%. The sequencing input was peripheral blood or thyroid tissue (not recorded which). The source is an adult man with Graves' hyperthyroidism.

This clonotype showed up just a few times. This chain links TRBV28 with TRBJ1-1; D might be TRBD1 (6 bases). This CDR3 spans 15 amino acids. V was trimmed by 6 bases and J by 0 bases, leaving 14 bases between them. The germline V gene encodes CDR1 MDHEN and CDR2 SYDVKM. The CDR3, as DNA: TGTGCCAGCAGGGAGACAGGATATCTGAACACTGAAGCTTTCTTT. It yields the protein CASRETGYLNTEAFF.

This chain connects TRBV25-1 to TRBJ2-7; 13 bases map to TRBD2. The CDR3 is 14 residues long. Looked up from germline, CDR1 is MGHDK and CDR2 is SYGVNS. V shed 8 bases and J 9 bases; nucleotides not matched to a gene: 10. In nucleotides, the CDR3 is TGTGCCAGCGTGGCTACGGGACTAGCGGGAACGCAGTACTTC. Translation gives CASVATGLAGTQYF.

This clonotype was observed a handful of times. V gene TRBV29-1 combines with J gene TRBJ2-7; D perhaps matches TRBD2 (6 bases). Trimming cost V 4 bases and J 7 bases, with 20 bases left between them. CDR3 length: 14 amino acids. CDR1 SQVTM and CDR2 ANQGSEA come from the germline V gene. The DNA of the CDR3 is TGCAGCGTTGGCAAGGGCAGGGAGGAGAGGGAGCAGTACTTC. Its translation is CSVGKGREEREQYF.

In DNA form, the CDR3 reads TGTGCCAGCAGCTTGGCGACTAGCGGGGGGGCGACCCAGTACTTC. This codes for CASSLATSGGATQYF. The genes are TRBV7-8 and TRBJ2-5; TRBD2 aligns across 14 bases. The J segment lost 7 bases and the V segment lost 3 bases, leaving 4 bases of the junction unmatched. Germline V gene sequence: CDR1 SGHVS, CDR2 FQNEAQ. The CDR3 has 15 residues.

Concerning this clonotype itself: Given a much more abundant clone one base away, this may be a read error. V is TRBV7-9 and J is TRBJ2-5, with a possible D match to TRBD1 (6 bases). This CDR3 is 15 amino acids long. Germline-derived CDR1 and CDR2 are SEHNR and FQNEAQ (reference sequence). CDR3 amino acids: CASSQDKAGAKTQYF. The CDR3 nucleotides are TGCGCCAGCAGCCAAGATAAGGCAGGGGCGAAGACCCAGTACTTC.

The V gene is TRBV25-1, the J gene TRBJ2-7, with D hard to call. CDR1 MGHDK and CDR2 SYGVNS come from the germline V gene. Trimming stripped 3 bases from V and 4 bases from J, with 16 bases between. The CDR3 totals 15 residues. CDR3 loop: CASSDSAPQAYEQYF. The CDR3 DNA sequence: TGTGCCAGCAGTGACAGTGCCCCCCAAGCTTACGAGCAGTACTTC.

In this sample, this clonotype turned up many times. The rearrangement uses TRBV7-2 and TRBJ1-1; D call uncertain. V lost 4 bases, J lost 4 bases, and 16 bases lay in between. From germline, CDR1 is SGHTA and CDR2 FQGNSA. There are 15 residues in the CDR3. DNA for the CDR3: TGTGCCAGCAGCTCGACCCCCTCTGGGAGCACTGAAGCTTTCTTT. Residues: CASSSTPSGSTEAFF.

This clonotype was counted a few times. With a much larger clone just one base away, this may be a read error. The rearrangement links TRBV7-9 to TRBJ2-7; no clear D gene. The CDR3 is 11 residues long. Trimming removed 7 bases at V and 7 bases at J, with 11 bases between. In germline, CDR1 is SEHNR, CDR2 FQNEAQ (reference sequence). CDR3 nucleotide sequence: TGTGCCAGCACCGTCCTGGGGGAGCAGTACTTC. Amino acid sequence: CASTVLGEQYF.